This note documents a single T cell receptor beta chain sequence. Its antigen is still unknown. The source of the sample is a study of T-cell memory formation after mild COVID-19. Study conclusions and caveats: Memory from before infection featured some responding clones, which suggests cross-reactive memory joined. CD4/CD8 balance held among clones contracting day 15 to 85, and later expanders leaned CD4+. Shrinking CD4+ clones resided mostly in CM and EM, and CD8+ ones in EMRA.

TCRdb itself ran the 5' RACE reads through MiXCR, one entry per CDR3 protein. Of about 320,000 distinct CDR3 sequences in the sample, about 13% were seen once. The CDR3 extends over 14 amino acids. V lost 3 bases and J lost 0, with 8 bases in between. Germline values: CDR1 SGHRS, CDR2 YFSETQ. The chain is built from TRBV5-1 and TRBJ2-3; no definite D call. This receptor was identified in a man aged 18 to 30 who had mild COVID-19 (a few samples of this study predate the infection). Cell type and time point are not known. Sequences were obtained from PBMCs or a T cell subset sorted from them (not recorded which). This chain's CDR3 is CASSSPDSTDTQYF. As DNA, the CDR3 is TGCGCCAGCAGCTCCCCGGATAGCACAGATACGCAGTATTTT.